This T cell receptor (beta chain) was sequenced for a study of PD-L1 blockade in urothelial cancer. Measured with immunoSEQ multiplex PCR; TCRdb has only the in-frame clones, and not every one. The table lists roughly 52,000 clones, 75% to 85% of them singletons. Time point indicated: pretreatment peripheral blood. V lost 6 bases to trimming and J lost 5 bases, with 17 bases between them. From germline, CDR1 is MDHEN and CDR2 SYDVKM. The CDR3 contains 14 residues. The sequence was obtained from a man aged 70-80 years with urothelial cancer. Specimen: PBMCs, collected around atezolizumab (anti-PD-L1) treatment. This rearrangement joins TRBV28 to TRBJ2-7, with D possibly matching TRBD1 (6 bases). CDR3 sequence reads: CASRTINRVNEQYF. The CDR3 DNA reads TGTGCCAGCAGGACCATAAACAGGGTTAACGAGCAGTACTTC.